This T cell receptor (beta chain) was recorded in a study of post-analysis software for immune sequencing data. Study-level background: Courses of disease covered relapsing-remitting, secondary progressive and progressive-relapsing multiple sclerosis.

The study, taken as a whole, reports: Relative to controls, patients had a few TRBV segments at higher frequency, with TRBV5-6, TRBV5-1 and TRBV20-1 among these.

Every TCR beta cDNA library bore unique molecular identifiers. TCRdb re-derived calls from the PCR reads in MiXCR, one entry per CDR3 protein. The sample carries a few hundred thousand distinct CDR3 sequences, about 40% recorded once. Points on this clonotype: The target antigen is unknown.

Losses at the gene ends were 0 bases for V and 3 bases for J; bases not matched to a gene: 9. Looked up from germline, CDR1 is DFQATT and CDR2 is SNEGSKA (reference sequence). This CDR3 is built from 16 residues. Source material: blood. The V and J genes are TRBV20-1 and TRBJ2-3; 7 bases map to TRBD2. The source of this sequence is a girl aged 10 to 17 with multiple sclerosis. The CDR3 spells CSARDPAGVRTDTQYF. The CDR3 DNA reads as TGCAGTGCTAGAGATCCCGCGGGGGTGAGAACAGATACGCAGTATTTT.